One sample yielded the 16 T cell receptor beta chains listed below, sequenced in a study of T cell repertoires in cytomegalovirus infection. TCRdb processed the reads anew with MiXCR; each CDR3 protein has one entry. The table shows more than 250,000 distinct CDR3 sequences, with around 25% occurring only once. These receptors have no identified antigens. The sequencing here drew on cultured PBMCs, taken from culture after CMV antigen stimulation. These receptors originate from a human donor in good health (CMV status not recorded). Some clones in this sample may be carry-over from other donors' samples.

This clonotype was detected ten times or more. The chain carries TRBV7-3 and TRBJ2-2; D is uncertain. Germline CDR1 and CDR2: SGHTA and FQGTGA. Trimming took off 0 bases at V and 5 bases at J, with 4 bases between the two ends. The CDR3 runs to 13 residues. DNA for the CDR3: TGTGCCAGCAGCTTAACTGGGACCGGGGAGCTGTTTTTT. Amino acids: CASSLTGTGELFF.

This clonotype was counted only a few times. The CDR3 protein is CAISVGQGAYEQYF. The CDR3 coding sequence is TGTGCCATCAGTGTAGGACAGGGAGCCTACGAGCAGTACTTC. The chain is built from TRBV10-3 and TRBJ2-7, with 8 bases matching TRBD1. V shed 4 bases and J 2 bases; nucleotides not matched to a gene: 4. The length of the CDR3 is 14 residues. CDR1 and CDR2 (germline): ENHRY, SYGVKD.

The CDR3 nucleotides are TGTGCCAGCAGTTACAATCTCCAGGGCCCCCCTTACGAGCAGTACTTC. Encoded protein: CASSYNLQGPPYEQYF. The rearrangement joins TRBV6-6 to TRBJ2-7, with TRBD1 as a possible D gene (5 bases). Germline CDR1 is MNHNY and CDR2 is SVGAGI (reference sequence). V was trimmed by 2 bases and J by 4 bases, leaving 18 bases between them. This CDR3 has 16 residues.

At least ten counts were recorded for this clonotype. The gene calls are TRBV7-2 and TRBJ2-1, with a tentative D call TRBD1 (5 bases). Germline V gene data show CDR1 as SGHTA and CDR2 as FQGNSA. The CDR3 is 11 amino acids. V gave up 1 base and J gave up 10 bases, with 5 bases separating them. This CDR3 is CASSLGQEQFF. The CDR3 DNA follows: TGTGCCAGCAGCTTAGGACAGGAGCAGTTCTTC.

The chain links TRBV18 to TRBJ1-1; D is unresolved. V was cut by 3 bases and J by 3 bases, with 11 bases left in between. This CDR3 has 14 amino acids. In germline, CDR1 is KGHSH, CDR2 LQKENI. CDR3 amino acids: CASSPQVGDTEAFF. CDR3 nucleotides: TGTGCCAGCTCACCTCAGGTCGGGGACACTGAAGCTTTCTTT.

This clonotype was detected many times. The V call is TRBV7-2, the J call TRBJ2-5; D gene unclear. Trimming shortened V by 1 base and J by 4 bases, and 10 bases separated the two germline ends. Germline-derived CDR1 and CDR2 are SGHTA and FQGNSA. This CDR3 contains 14 residues. CDR3 sequence reads: CASSLGSGAETQYF. In nucleotides, the CDR3 is TGTGCCAGCAGCTTAGGGTCGGGTGCAGAGACCCAGTACTTC.

This clonotype was recorded many times. V usage is TRBV28 and J usage is TRBJ1-2; the D gene is possibly TRBD1 (6 bases). Trimming left V 2 bases short and J 2 bases short, with 6 bases between. CDR3 length: 13 residues. Per the germline V gene, CDR1 is MDHEN and CDR2 is SYDVKM. CDR3 sequence reads: CASSLQGNYGYTF. The CDR3, as DNA: TGTGCCAGCAGTTTACAGGGGAACTATGGCTACACCTTC.

The V gene is TRBV10-3, the J gene TRBJ1-2; D call uncertain. The ends were cut back, 5 bases at V and 4 bases at J, with 8 bases in the middle. The CDR3 totals 12 residues. Germline CDR1 is ENHRY and CDR2 is SYGVKD. CDR3 residues: CAISPGSYGYTF. The CDR3, as DNA: TGTGCCATCAGTCCCGGGAGCTATGGCTACACCTTC.

About this clonotype itself: A single base separates this from a much larger clone, so it may be a read error. V and J are TRBV6-1 and TRBJ2-3; 7 nucleotides match TRBD1. The V segment lost 6 bases and the J segment 4 bases; nucleotides outside the gene matches: 16. Germline-derived CDR1 and CDR2 are MNHNS and SASEGT. The CDR3 length is 17 residues. This CDR3 reads CASRRWERQGQPDTQYF. The DNA of the CDR3 is TGTGCCAGCAGGAGATGGGAACGACAGGGACAACCAGATACGCAGTATTTT.

The chain couples TRBV29-1 to TRBJ1-2, with D tentatively TRBD1 (6 bases). CDR1 is SQVTM, CDR2 ANQGSEA, per germline. This CDR3 has 11 residues. Trimming pared 3 bases from V and 7 bases from J, leaving 9 bases between. The CDR3 reads CSVETGGGYTF. CDR3 coding DNA: TGCAGCGTTGAGACAGGAGGTGGCTACACCTTC.

This clonotype was counted once. The chain has TRBV29-1 and TRBJ1-2, with no clear D. V lost 0 bases, J lost 7 bases, and 9 bases lay in between. This CDR3 has 12 amino acids. CDR1 and CDR2 from the germline V gene are SQVTM and ANQGSEA. CDR3: CSVEDSSAGYTF. For the CDR3, the DNA is TGCAGCGTTGAAGACTCTTCGGCTGGCTACACCTTC. The full variable domain, in which reference TRBV29-1 and TRBJ1-2 provide the parts outside the CDR3, is SAVISQKPSRDICQRGTSLTIQCQVDSQVTMMFWYRQQPGQSLTLIATANQGSEATYESGFVIDKFPISRPNLTFSTLTVSNMSPEDSSIYLCSVEDSSAGYTFGSGTRLTVV.

Turning to this clonotype: A read error is possible here, since a much larger clone lies one base away. The chain carries TRBV12-3 or TRBV12-4 and TRBJ1-1; 10 nucleotides line up with TRBD1. The CDR3 sequence is 15 residues long. J was trimmed by 9 bases and V by 2 bases; bases with no gene match: 9. CDR3 coding DNA: TGTGCCAGCAGTTTAATCCCGGGACAGGGGACTAAAGCTTTCTTT. It is translated as CASSLIPGQGTKAFF.

The V gene is TRBV12-3 or TRBV12-4, the J gene TRBJ2-2, with TRBD2 matching over 10 bases. The CDR3 is 17 amino acids. The V gene end was trimmed by 0 bases and the J gene end by 5 bases; junction bases not matched to a gene: 6. The CDR3 sequence: CASSLAGTGLATGELFF. DNA for the CDR3: TGTGCCAGCAGTTTAGCGGGGACGGGACTAGCGACCGGGGAGCTGTTTTTT.

The gene calls are TRBV11-2 and TRBJ2-3, with D possibly being TRBD2 (6 bases). Germline V lookup: CDR1 SGHAT, CDR2 FQNNGV. The V and J ends lost 1 base and 3 bases respectively, with 11 bases between them. The CDR3 runs 15 residues. The CDR3 sequence is CASSLGSGWTDTQYF. The CDR3 bases are TGTGCCAGCAGCTTAGGAAGCGGGTGGACAGATACGCAGTATTTT.

The chain is built from TRBV25-1 and TRBJ2-1, with 8 bases lining up with TRBD2. This CDR3 region has 14 residues. V dropped 7 bases and J dropped 7; count of bases not matched to a gene: 9. Germline CDR1 reads MGHDK; CDR2 reads SYGVNS. CDR3 protein: CASNKAGVVNEQFF. Written as DNA, the CDR3 is TGTGCCAGCAACAAAGCGGGAGTAGTAAATGAGCAGTTCTTC. Complete variable domain (other parts from reference TRBV25-1 and TRBJ2-1): EADIYQTPRYLVIGTGKKITLECSQTMGHDKMYWYQQDPGMELHLIHYSYGVNSTEKGDLSSESTVSRIRTEHFPLTLESARPSHTSQYLCASNKAGVVNEQFFGPGTRLTVL.

The CDR3 nucleotides are TGTGCCAGCACCCCGGCCCCCGGGGCAACTAGCACAGATACGCAGTATTTT. Encoded protein: CASTPAPGATSTDTQYF. This sequence joins TRBV28 and TRBJ2-3; D is tentatively TRBD1 or TRBD2 (5 bases each). V lost 7 bases and J 0 bases, leaving 20 bases between the germline ends. Germline lookup yields CDR1 MDHEN and CDR2 SYDVKM. The CDR3 sequence is 17 residues long.